This T cell receptor beta chain is from a study of CD8 T cells in ankylosing spondylitis (dated by TCRdb to 2016 to 2017). In the study overall: T cell receptor beta repertoires were profiled in healthy donors and ankylosing spondylitis patients so that disease-linked TCR variants could be found. The full study cohort was made up of approximately 24 ankylosing spondylitis patients and 95 to 130 healthy donors. Peripheral blood was sampled, and synovial fluid was additionally collected from ankylosing spondylitis patients. Points the paper makes about the study in general: Blood from ankylosing spondylitis patients appeared to be characterized by a TCR beta motif composed of under 10 highly homologous amino acid variants. A CD8+ phenotype was shown by the disease-linked clones, which were found at relatively low frequencies in peripheral blood. The disease-linked clones were reported as significantly enriched in matched synovial fluid samples from ankylosing spondylitis patients. Some of the motif variants had been reported before in the synovial fluid and blood of reactive arthritis patients, a finding that suggests common disease-initiation mechanisms.

This sample was sequenced with an Illumina HiSeq 2500. Quantitative 5'-RACE with molecular barcodes was used to prepare TCR beta libraries. Processing in the source paper ran as follows. To identify disease-linked TCR variants, a new computational method was used, one built on a probabilistic model of VDJ rearrangement. TCRdb itself trimmed the public reads at Q25 with fastp, ran MiXCR and retained productive beta chains. One record per CDR3 amino acid sequence lists the most common genes and DNA. The V and J calls shown here were made by TCRdb, not taken from the authors' results. The sample includes 330,000 or so distinct CDR3 sequences, with 6.5% to 10% observed a single time. The biggest ten clones account for approximately 15% of the sample. This clonotype came up many times. Its antigen is not yet known. Base qualities are not recorded, but no much larger clone differs from it by a single base.

Including the terminal cysteine and phenylalanine, the CDR3 comprises 16 residues. The sequence is cut down to CDR3 DNA, 48 bases in frame from base 1. Trimming takes 0 bases from V and 8 bases from J, and the germline ends sit 17 bases apart. According to the germline V gene, CDR1 reads LGHNA and CDR2 reads YSLEER. The V and J genes are TRBV4-3 and TRBJ2-1; a tentative D call is TRBD2 (5 bases match). The receptor was isolated from a male donor with ankylosing spondylitis. The sample taken for sequencing was blood, either unsorted or a sorted T cell fraction (not recorded which). The encoded CDR3 is CASSQEDRGSVDEQFF. The DNA sequence reads TGCGCCAGCAGCCAAGAAGATCGCGGGTCAGTCGATGAGCAGTTCTTC.